This note documents a single T cell receptor (beta chain) sequence. Its matching antigen is unknown. Active moderate-to-severe ophthalmopathy, Clinical Activity Score at least 3, NOSPECS at least 4, under 3 months' duration. Patients were excluded because of uncontrolled infection, other autoimmune disease, pregnancy or lactation. What was amplified from RNA transcripts were TCR beta CDR3 regions. Researchers ran a first-round RT-PCR on the TCR CDR3 using the HTBI primer set. TCRdb reanalysed the multiplex PCR reads using MiXCR and keeps one entry per CDR3 protein. The sample holds around 570,000 distinct CDR3 sequences, just under 20% seen once. V trimming: 4 bases; J trimming: 3 bases; junction bases outside the gene matches: 7. The V gene's germline CDR1 is MNHEY and CDR2 SVGAGI. The CDR3 runs to 17 residues. This specimen comes from a study of T cells in Graves' hyperthyroidism and ophthalmopathy.

General study points: Researchers found most expanded thyroid clonotypes above 0.001 in blood as well.

Material for sequencing was blood. The J gene is TRBJ2-1, the V gene TRBV6-5, with TRBD2 identical over 12 bases. This TCR was recovered from a man in his forties with Graves' ophthalmopathy. The CDR3 region has the DNA TGTGCCAGCAGTTCCAAGGGACTAGCGGGTGTCTACAATGAGCAGTTCTTC. Protein: CASSSKGLAGVYNEQFF.